The 3 T cell receptor beta chains below come from one sample, sequenced in a study of T-cell reconstitution after alpha-beta-depleted transplantation in children. Unique molecular identifiers were used to barcode this TCRbeta library. MiXCR, applied by TCRdb to the PCR reads, yields one record per CDR3 protein. In the table there are 350,000 to 400,000 distinct CDR3 sequences, about an eighth of which are singletons. The sample in question was PBMCs, obtained from the stem cell graft. All receptors come from a human donor who donated a stem cell graft to a child with Fanconi anemia.

The rearrangement joins TRBV15 to TRBJ1-1; TRBD1 aligns across 7 bases. The V segment lost 0 bases and the J segment 4 bases; nucleotides outside the gene matches: 11. Per germline, CDR1 LNHNV and CDR2 YYDKDF (reference sequence). The CDR3 is made up of 17 amino acids. The CDR3 bases are TGTGCCACCAGCAGAGATGAGTCGGACAGGCCGACCACTGAAGCTTTCTTT. Its translation: CATSRDESDRPTTEAFF.

The chain uses TRBV19 and TRBJ1-5; no clear D gene. The germline gives CDR1 LNHDA, CDR2 SQIVND (reference sequence). V lost 6 bases, J lost 2 bases, and 14 bases lay in between. This CDR3 spans 15 amino acids. CDR3 DNA sequence: TGTGCCAGTAGGGTGTCGGGGTTCCGCAATCAGCCCCAGCATTTT. It yields the protein CASRVSGFRNQPQHF.

This clonotype was seen a few times. A read error may account for a junction end that differs from germline. The chain employs TRBV3-1 and TRBJ1-1; D call uncertain. The CDR3 contains 19 residues. Germline V lookup: CDR1 LGHDT, CDR2 YNNKEL (reference sequence). DNA of the CDR3: TGTGCCTGCAGCCAAGTGGTTTCCGGGGTGATTAAGGGGAACACTGAAGCTTTCTTT. The encoded protein is CACSQVVSGVIKGNTEAFF.